Listed below are T cell receptor beta chains from one sample, sequenced in a study of cytomegalovirus exposure and HLA in healthy donors. The repertoire was sequenced with immunoSEQ multiplex PCR; TCRdb's copy has only in-frame clones and lacks some. Altogether over 100,000 clones are present, 69% being singletons, with the ten largest covering 5.4%. Sequenced input: PBMCs. These receptors all come from a woman in her sixties or seventies in good health and CMV-seropositive. The CDR3 runs from the conserved cysteine through the conserved F or W. D genes are given only for firm matches. Some rows have no size entry. The others give once, few or many, or a class for an expanded clone.

>TRBV6-1|.|.|TRBJ1-1|15
CASSEATGLNTEAFF
TGTGCCAGCAGTGAAGCGACAGGCCTGAACACTGAAGCTTTCTTT
>TRBV12-5|TRBD2|.|TRBJ2-7|15
CASGQVSGAIYEQYF
TGTGCTAGTGGTCAAGTTAGCGGGGCCATCTACGAGCAGTACTTC
>TRBV7-8|.|.|TRBJ2-1|16
CASSPRRTPPPDEQFF
TGTGCCAGCAGCCCTAGGAGGACTCCCCCCCCCGATGAGCAGTTCTTC
>TRBV6-5|.|few|TRBJ1-1|14
CASSYTGKNTEAFF
TGTGCCAGCAGTTACACAGGGAAGAACACTGAAGCTTTCTTT
>TRBV11-2|.|.|TRBJ2-7|17
CASRPLGSGNPYYEQYF
TGTGCCAGCAGGCCACTAGGATCCGGCAACCCATACTACGAGCAGTACTTC
>TRBV7-2|.|.|TRBJ2-6|16
CASSAIRRVGANVLTF
TGTGCCAGCAGCGCCATCAGGAGGGTTGGGGCCAACGTCCTGACTTTC
>TRBV30|.|.|TRBJ2-5|16
CAWSLQGERFLETQYF
TGTGCCTGGAGTTTACAGGGAGAGAGGTTTTTGGAGACCCAGTACTTC
>TRBV30|TRBD2|.|TRBJ2-1|13
CAWLGLAGNEQFF
TGTGCCTGGCTGGGACTAGCGGGCAATGAGCAGTTCTTC
>TRBV5-1|.|.|TRBJ2-7|13
CASSRTADYEQYF
TGCGCCAGCAGCCGGACAGCAGATTACGAGCAGTACTTC
>TRBV4-1|.|few|TRBJ1-1|14
CASSQDPRALEAFF
TGCGCCAGCAGCCAAGATCCCAGGGCCCTTGAAGCTTTCTTT